The T cell receptor (beta chain) under discussion was sequenced for a study of shared clonotypes between healthy human individuals. About the research overall: Donor composition was a couple of women and three men, aged 18 to 49.

Per the germline V gene, CDR1 is LGHNT and CDR2 is FRNRAP. CDR3 length: 15 residues. The V gene end was trimmed by 5 bases and the J gene end by 4 bases; junction bases not matched to a gene: 9. Some clones are missing from TCRdb's copy, which holds only in-frame ones; the method was immunoSEQ multiplex PCR. The table has a few million clones, roughly 92% seen once. V is TRBV12-5 and J is TRBJ1-2; the match to TRBD1 covers 8 bases. Sequencing was done on a sample of naive CD4+ T cells sorted from blood. Subset given: CD45RA+ positively selected. The TCR originated in a man aged 18 to 29 in good health. CDR3 bases: TGTGCTAGTGGTACGGGACAGGCCCTTTTCTATGGCTACACCTTC. As protein: CASGTGQALFYGYTF.